The T cell receptor (beta chain) under discussion was sequenced for a study of shared clonotypes between healthy human individuals. Clones were sequenced by immunoSEQ multiplex PCR, and TCRdb holds only the in-frame ones, with some missing. The sample lists around 500,000 clones, around four fifths seen once, with 12% in the top ten. The CDR3 loop spans 14 amino acids. V was shortened by 4 bases and J by 7 bases, with 17 bases between the two germline ends. The germline CDR1 and CDR2 sequences are SGHRS and YFSETQ. The sequence derives from a woman aged 40 to 50 in good health. Some clones in this sample may be carry-over from other donors' samples. The chain recombines TRBV5-1 with TRBJ1-1, with D possibly TRBD1 on 5 matching bases. The sequencing sample was made of PBMCs. CDR3: CASSMPQGDGEAFF. As DNA, the CDR3 is TGCGCCAGCAGCATGCCTCAGGGAGATGGTGAAGCTTTCTTT.